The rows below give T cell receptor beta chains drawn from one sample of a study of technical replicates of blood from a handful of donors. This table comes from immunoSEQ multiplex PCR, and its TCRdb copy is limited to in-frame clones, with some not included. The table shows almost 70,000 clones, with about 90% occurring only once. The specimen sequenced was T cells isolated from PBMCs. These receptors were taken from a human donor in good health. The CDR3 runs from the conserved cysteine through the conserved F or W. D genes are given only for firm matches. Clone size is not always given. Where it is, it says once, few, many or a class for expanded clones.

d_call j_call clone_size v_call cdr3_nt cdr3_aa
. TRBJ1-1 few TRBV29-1 TGCAGCGTTGTTCGGGACTCGAACACTGAAGCTTTCTTT CSVVRDSNTEAFF
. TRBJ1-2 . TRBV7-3 TGTGCCAGCAGCTTAGACAGTGCTAACTATGGCTACACCTTC CASSLDSANYGYTF
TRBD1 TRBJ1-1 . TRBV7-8 TGTGCCAGCAGCTATGACAGGGGGCCTGAAGCTTTCTTT CASSYDRGPEAFF
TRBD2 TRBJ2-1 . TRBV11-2 TGTGCCAGCAGTCCTCTAGCGGGCAGGGGCTACAATGAGCAGTTCTTC CASSPLAGRGYNEQFF
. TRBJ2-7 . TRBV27 TGTGCCAGCAGTTTAGGACAGATCGGGAGGACCGAGCAGTACTTC CASSLGQIGRTEQYF
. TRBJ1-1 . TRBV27 TGTGCCAGCAGTTTTATAGGGGCCCCTGAAGCTTTCTTT CASSFIGAPEAFF
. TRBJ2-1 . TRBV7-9 TGTGCCAGCAGCTTCCCGGGGTCGGGGGATGAGCAGTTCTTC CASSFPGSGDEQFF
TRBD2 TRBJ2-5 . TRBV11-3 TGTGCCAGCAGCTTTGGGATAGCGGGAGATAGAGAGACCCAGTACTTC CASSFGIAGDRETQYF
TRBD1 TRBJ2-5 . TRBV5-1 TGCGCCAGCCATCCGAGGGACAGGGGGGAGACCCAGTACTTC CASHPRDRGETQYF
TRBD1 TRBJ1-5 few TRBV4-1 TGCGCCAGCAGCCGTTCAGGGGGCAAGGAGCCCCAGCATTTT CASSRSGGKEPQHF
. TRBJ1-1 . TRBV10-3 TGTGCCATCAGTGAGTCGACGGAGAAGCCTGAAGCTTTCTTT CAISESTEKPEAFF
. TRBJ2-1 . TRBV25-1 TGTGCCAGCACCCCCGGGCTAGCTAACTACAATGAGCAGTTCTTC CASTPGLANYNEQFF
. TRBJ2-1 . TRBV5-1 TGCGCCAGCAGCCCCAAACAAGAACGGCGCGCTAGCTCCTACAATGAGCAGTTCTTC CASSPKQERRASSYNEQFF
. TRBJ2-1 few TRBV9 TGTGCCAGCAGCCCAATTAAACGACCGTCGAGGACTTACAATGAGCAGTTCTTC CASSPIKRPSRTYNEQFF
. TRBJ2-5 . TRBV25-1 TGTGCCAGCAGTGAGTTTGGGCGCCAAGAGACCCAGTACTTC CASSEFGRQETQYF
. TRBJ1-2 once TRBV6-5 TGTGCCAGCAGTTCTCAGGTTGCTAACTATGGCTACACCTTC CASSSQVANYGYTF
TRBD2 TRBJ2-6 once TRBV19 TGTGCCAGTAGTAGTAGCCTAGCGGGAGGGGCAGGGGCCAACGTCCTGACTTTC CASSSSLAGGAGANVLTF
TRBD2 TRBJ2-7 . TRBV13 TGTGCCAGCAGCCCTGAAGCGGGAGGGCCTGACGAGCAGTACTTC CASSPEAGGPDEQYF
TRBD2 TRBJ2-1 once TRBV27 TGTGCCAGCACGGGCGAGCGGGAGGGCCCCAATGAGCAGTTCTTC CASTGEREGPNEQFF
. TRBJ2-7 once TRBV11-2 TGTGCCAGCAGCTTAGATCCTTGGCACGAGCAGTACTTC CASSLDPWHEQYF